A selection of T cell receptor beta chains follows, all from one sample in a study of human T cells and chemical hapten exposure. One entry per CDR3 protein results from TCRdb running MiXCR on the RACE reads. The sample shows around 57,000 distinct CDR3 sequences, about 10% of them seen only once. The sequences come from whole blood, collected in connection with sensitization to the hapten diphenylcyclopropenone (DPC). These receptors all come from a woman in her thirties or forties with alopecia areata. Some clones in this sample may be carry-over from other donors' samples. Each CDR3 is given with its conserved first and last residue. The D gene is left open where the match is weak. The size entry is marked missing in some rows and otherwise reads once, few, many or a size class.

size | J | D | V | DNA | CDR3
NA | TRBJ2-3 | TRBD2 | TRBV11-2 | TGTGCCAGCAGGACAACGGGCGGGAGGGGCACAGATACGCAGTATTTT | CASRTTGGRGTDTQYF
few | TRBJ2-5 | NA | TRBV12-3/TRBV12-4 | TGTGCCAGCAGTTTAGCGCCAGGAAGAGAGACCCAGTACTTC | CASSLAPGRETQYF
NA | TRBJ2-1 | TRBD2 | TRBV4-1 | TGCGCCAGCAGTTCCCTCTACCAGCGGGGGGGCCTGTTTGACAATGAGCAGTTCTTC | CASSSLYQRGGLFDNEQFF
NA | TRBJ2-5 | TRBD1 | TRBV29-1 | TGCATAGTATGGACAGGAATCTCCAAAGAGACCCAGTACTTC | CIVWTGISKETQYF
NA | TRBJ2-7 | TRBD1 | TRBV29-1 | TGCAGCGTTGGGGGACAGGGTTCCGAGCAGTACTTC | CSVGGQGSEQYF
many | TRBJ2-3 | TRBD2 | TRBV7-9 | TGTGCCAGCAGCTTTGGGACTAGGGGCACAGATACGCAGTATTTT | CASSFGTRGTDTQYF
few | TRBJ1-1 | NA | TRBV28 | TGTGCCAGCAACGGGGGAGTAAACACTGAAGCTTTCTTT | CASNGGVNTEAFF
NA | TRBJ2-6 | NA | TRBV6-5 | TGTGCCAGCACCCTTTCTTCTGGGGCCAACGTCCTGACTTTC | CASTLSSGANVLTF
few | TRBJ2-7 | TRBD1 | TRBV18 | TGTGCCAGCTCACCAGGGGACAGGAGGCACGAGCAGTACTTC | CASSPGDRRHEQYF
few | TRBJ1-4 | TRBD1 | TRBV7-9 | TGTGCCAGCAGCCGGGGACAGGTTGCAACTAATGAAAAACTGTTTTTT | CASSRGQVATNEKLFF
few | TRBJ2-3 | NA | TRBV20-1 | TGCAGTGCTAGAGATCCGGCTTCGCGAGGCACAGATACGCAGTATTTT | CSARDPASRGTDTQYF
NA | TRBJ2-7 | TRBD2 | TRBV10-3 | TGTGCCATCAGTGGGGGGACTAGCAACCCCTACGAGCAGTACTTC | CAISGGTSNPYEQYF